This record looks at one T cell receptor (beta chain) sequence and its context. This entry belongs to a study of blood T cell repertoires in COVID-19. V was pared by 4 bases and J by 3 bases, with 11 bases between. This CDR3 comprises 14 residues. CDR1 LGHDT and CDR2 YNNKEL come from the germline V gene (reference sequence). Method: immunoSEQ multiplex PCR; TCRdb's copy keeps in-frame clones and lacks some. The sample yields roughly 69,000 clones, under 90% seen once. The gene calls are TRBV3-1 (or the pseudogene TRBV3-2) and TRBJ2-3, with TRBD1 as a possible D gene (6 bases). Material for sequencing was peripheral blood. This sequence was found in a human donor in a cohort sampled during active COVID-19. The CDR3 loop is CASSPNRATDTQYF. CDR3 DNA: TGTGCCAGCAGCCCCAACAGGGCGACAGATACGCAGTATTTT.